Given below is one T cell receptor (beta chain) in context. Its target is unknown. The data are from a study of shared clonotypes between healthy human individuals. Overall study findings and caveats: Clonotypes shared by all four donors outscored non-shared clonotypes in generation probability.

Genomic DNA per cell subset filled all wells of several immunoSEQ plates. TCRdb's table, derived via immunoSEQ multiplex PCR, lists solely in-frame clones and lacks some. Of some 2,400,000 clones in the sample, almost 96% are singletons; the top ten hold approximately 0.13%. Germline lookup yields CDR1 LNHDA and CDR2 SQIVND (reference sequence). The CDR3 is 14 residues long. Unmatched junction bases numbered 4, after V lost 9 bases and J lost 1 base. The chain combines TRBV19 with TRBJ1-5; TRBD1 agrees at 9 bases. The TCR was taken from a young man in good health. Source material: naive CD4+ T cells sorted from blood. Subset given: CD45RA+ positively selected. CDR3 residues: CASRQGGSNQPQHF. CDR3 coding DNA: TGTGCCAGCAGACAGGGGGGCAGCAATCAGCCCCAGCATTTT.